This T cell receptor (beta chain) is from a study of blood T cell repertoires in COVID-19. Here immunoSEQ multiplex PCR was the method, and the copy in TCRdb shows in-frame clones only, minus some. The sample records 220,000 or so clones, around 87% being singletons. The CDR3 covers 15 residues. Germline V lookup: CDR1 SNHLY, CDR2 FYNNEI. The V end lost 3 bases, the J end lost 6 bases, and 12 bases lay between the germline ends. Sequencing input: PBMCs or T cells enriched from blood (not recorded which). The origin of this receptor is a man aged 30 to 39 who had been exposed to COVID-19. The V and J genes are TRBV2 and TRBJ1-6; D is undetermined. The CDR3 DNA sequence: TGTGCCAGCAGTGAGGCAGGCCAACCTAATTCACCCCTCCACTTT. The encoded protein is CASSEAGQPNSPLHF.